Sequencing of this TCR beta chain was carried out in a study of shared clonotypes between healthy human individuals. Study-wide results and caveats: The four-donor shared clonotypes exceeded non-shared clonotypes in generation probability, with non-shared ones scoring lower. Estimated clonotype richness was generally higher in naive than memory subsets.

Sequenced by immunoSEQ multiplex PCR; TCRdb stores in-frame clones only, minus some. The table has about 2,200,000 clones, just over 90% seen once; the top ten hold more than 1.5%. CD45RO-negative CD8 cells positively selected for CCR7 made up the naive population, which excluded terminally differentiated effector memory CD45RA+ cells. The germline V gene has CDR1 SGHTA and CDR2 FQGTGA. Trimming left V 2 bases short and J 2 bases short, with 7 bases between. This CDR3 has 13 residues. Comment on this clone: What it recognizes is unknown.

The chain has TRBV7-3 and TRBJ2-7; D remains unclear. Sequencing used naive CD8+ T cells from PBMCs. The sequence came from a man younger than 30 in good health. Some clones in this sample may be carry-over from other donors' samples. The CDR3 here is CASSLGSTYEQYF. The DNA for the CDR3 is TGTGCCAGCAGCTTAGGCAGCACCTACGAGCAGTACTTC.